One sample yielded the 19 T cell receptor beta chains listed below, sequenced in a study of T cell responses to AZD1222 COVID-19 vaccine. Only in-frame clones appear in the TCRdb table, and some are missing; sequencing was by immunoSEQ multiplex PCR. The repertoire consists of 150,000 to 200,000 clones, with 80% to 95% occurring once and the leading ten covering around 1.2%. The specimen comprised peripheral blood, sampled 28 days after the second AZD1222 dose. The receptors were gathered from an adult who received the AZD1222 COVID-19 vaccine.

This chain uses TRBV7-9 with TRBJ2-5; D gene unclear. Germline V gene data show CDR1 as SEHNR and CDR2 as FQNEAQ (reference sequence). The CDR3 is made up of 15 amino acids. V lost 1 base and J lost 2, with 11 bases in between. This CDR3 is CASSLVGLQQETQYF. Here the CDR3 DNA reads TGTGCCAGCAGCTTAGTGGGCTTACAGCAAGAGACCCAGTACTTC.

The CDR3 nucleotides are TGTGCCAGTAATCGGCAGCTAAATGAAAAACTGTTTTTT. It yields the protein CASNRQLNEKLFF. The V gene is TRBV19, the J gene TRBJ1-4; D remains ambiguous. Germline CDR1 LNHDA, CDR2 SQIVND (reference sequence). With 7 bases removed from V and 5 bases from J, the gap between germline ends came to 11 bases. The length of the CDR3 is 13 residues.

The chain recombines TRBV2 with TRBJ2-5; TRBD2 aligns across 8 bases. CDR3 length: 15 amino acids. V lost 6 bases and J lost 5; bases outside the gene matches: 11. The V gene's germline CDR1 is SNHLY and CDR2 FYNNEI. The DNA of the CDR3 is TGTGCCAGCAGACGGGATGGGGCTAGCGGGGAGACCCAGTACTTC. This gives the protein CASRRDGASGETQYF. Full variable domain (remainder filled in from reference TRBV2 and TRBJ2-5): EPEVTQTPSHQVTQMGQEVILRCVPISNHLYFYWYRQILGQKVEFLVSFYNNEISEKSEIFDDQFSVERPDGSNFTLKIRSTKLEDSAMYFCASRRDGASGETQYFGPGTRLLVL.

Here the CDR3 DNA reads TGCGCCAGCAGCCAAGTAGGTGAGGGGACTGAAGCTTTCTTT. It translates to CASSQVGEGTEAFF. The chain carries TRBV4-1 and TRBJ1-1; tentatively, D is TRBD1 (5 bases). CDR3 size: 14 residues. The germline gives CDR1 MGHRA, CDR2 YSYEKL. V was pared by 1 base and J by 5 bases, with 11 bases between.

This chain links TRBV18 with TRBJ2-1; TRBD1 agrees at 9 bases. The V and J ends lost 5 bases and 4 bases, in that order; junction bases with no gene match: 6. The CDR3 is made up of 15 amino acids. Germline V gives CDR1 KGHSH, CDR2 LQKENI. This chain's CDR3 is CASSSGTGWYNEQFF. DNA of the CDR3: TGTGCCAGCTCATCCGGGACAGGGTGGTACAATGAGCAGTTCTTC.

The chain combines TRBV19 with TRBJ1-6; possibly TRBD1 for D (5 bases). Looked up from germline, CDR1 is LNHDA and CDR2 is SQIVND (reference sequence). V was pared by 5 bases and J by 9 bases, with 8 bases between. CDR3 size: 12 residues. The CDR3 nucleotides are TGTGCCAGTAGTTCCGGGACTTCACCCCTCCACTTT. Protein product: CASSSGTSPLHF. The entire variable domain, with the rest obtained from reference TRBV19 and TRBJ1-6, is as follows: DGGITQSPKYLFRKEGQNVTLSCEQNLNHDAMYWYRQDPGQGLRLIYYSQIVNDFQKGDIAEGYSVSREKKESFPLTVTSAQKNPTAFYLCASSSGTSPLHFGNGTRLTVT.

This chain uses TRBV19 with TRBJ2-1, with D perhaps assigned TRBD1 or TRBD2 (5 bases each). Germline loops: CDR1 LNHDA, CDR2 SQIVND (reference sequence). There are 16 residues in the CDR3. V lost 3 bases and J lost 0, with 12 bases in between. The CDR3 reads CASSMAGGRSYNEQFF. In DNA form, the CDR3 reads TGTGCCAGTAGTATGGCTGGGGGTCGCTCCTACAATGAGCAGTTCTTC.

V and J are TRBV7-2 and TRBJ2-3, with 7 nucleotides matching TRBD1. V trimming: 1 base; J trimming: 3 bases; junction bases outside the gene matches: 7. The CDR3 covers 16 residues. Per germline, CDR1 SGHTA and CDR2 FQGNSA. The CDR3 here is CASSLGAGGGTDTQYF. CDR3 bases: TGTGCCAGCAGCTTAGGTGCAGGGGGTGGGACAGATACGCAGTATTTT.

The chain couples TRBV27 to TRBJ2-1; 9 nucleotides line up with TRBD2. The CDR3 is 15 amino acids. After removal of 3 bases from V and 6 bases from J, the junction contained 6 bases not matched to a gene. Germline CDR1 is MNHEY and CDR2 is SMNVEV (reference sequence). CDR3 loop: CASSFGAGGLNEQFF. CDR3 in DNA: TGTGCCAGCAGTTTTGGGGCGGGAGGGCTCAATGAGCAGTTCTTC.

V gene TRBV5-6 combines with J gene TRBJ2-3, with 8 bases aligning to TRBD2. CDR3 length: 15 amino acids. The V segment lost 1 base and the J segment 4 bases; nucleotides outside the gene matches: 5. Germline V CDR1 and CDR2: SGHDT, YYEEEE. CDR3 protein: CASSLRGGRSDTQYF. CDR3 sequence (DNA): TGTGCCAGCAGCTTGCGCGGGGGGAGGTCAGATACGCAGTATTTT.

This clone was observed once. J is TRBJ1-1 and V is TRBV28, with D tentatively TRBD1 (6 bases). Germline V gene lookup returns CDR1 MDHEN and CDR2 SYDVKM. Deletions cut 7 bases from V and 4 bases from J, with 16 bases between. This CDR3 is built from 14 residues. The CDR3 is CASTLGGAGTEAFF. The CDR3 bases are TGTGCCAGCACCTTGGGGGGCGCGGGCACTGAAGCTTTCTTT.

The sample holds one count of this clone. This CDR3 reads CASSLGNLQETQYF. The CDR3 DNA reads TGTGCCAGCAGTTTGGGGAACCTCCAAGAGACCCAGTACTTC. The V and J genes are TRBV27 and TRBJ2-5; D not certain. CDR1 is MNHEY, CDR2 SMNVEV, per germline (reference sequence). CDR3 length: 14 amino acids. V shed 3 bases and J shed 1 base, with 9 bases lying between them.

This sequence joins TRBV11-2 and TRBJ2-7; 11 bases match TRBD1. Germline trimming cut 3 bases from V and 5 bases from J; bases unmatched to any gene: 12. Germline V gene lookup returns CDR1 SGHAT and CDR2 FQNNGV. The CDR3 totals 17 residues. The CDR3 region is CASSFLGQGANRNEQYF. CDR3 sequence (DNA): TGTGCCAGCAGCTTTCTAGGACAGGGGGCGAATCGGAACGAGCAGTACTTC.

This sequence joins TRBV2 and TRBJ1-1; tentative D call: TRBD1 (5 bases). This CDR3 is built from 15 residues. Trimming removed 8 bases at V and 4 bases at J, with 20 bases between. Germline V lookup: CDR1 SNHLY, CDR2 FYNNEI. The CDR3 here is CASGVGHAGSTEAFF. CDR3 sequence (DNA): TGTGCCAGCGGGGTAGGACACGCCGGTAGCACTGAAGCTTTCTTT. Looking up the rest from reference TRBV2 and TRBJ1-1 gives the full variable domain: EPEVTQTPSHQVTQMGQEVILRCVPISNHLYFYWYRQILGQKVEFLVSFYNNEISEKSEIFDDQFSVERPDGSNFTLKIRSTKLEDSAMYFCASGVGHAGSTEAFFGQGTRLTVV.

Details on this clone: Additional DNA sequences in this sample encode the identical CDR3. The chain is built from TRBV11-3 and TRBJ1-3, with TRBD1 matching over 10 bases. Germline trimming cut 5 bases from V and 2 bases from J; bases unmatched to any gene: 3. CDR1 and CDR2 from the germline V gene are SGHNT and YENEEA. CDR3 length: 15 residues. The CDR3 DNA is TGTGCCAGCAGCCCGGGACAGGGGCCTGGAAACACCATATATTTT. The encoded protein is CASSPGQGPGNTIYF.

The rearrangement links TRBV21-1 to TRBJ2-3. TRBV21-1 is a pseudogene segment. The CDR3 spans 14 residues. CDR3: CASSNPTGTDTQYF. CDR3 DNA sequence: TGTGCCAGCAGCAATCCCACCGGCACAGATACGCAGTATTTT.

The chain joins TRBV6-2 or TRBV6-3 to TRBJ2-7; D possibly corresponds to TRBD1 (6 bases). The germline V and J ends were trimmed by 2 bases and 1 base, with 9 bases remaining between them. Per the germline V gene, CDR1 is MNHEY and CDR2 is SVGEGT. CDR3 length: 14 residues. In DNA, the CDR3 is TGTGCCAGCAGTTACGGACAGTCGTCCTACGAGCAGTACTTC. Its protein product is CASSYGQSSYEQYF.

The chain joins TRBV11-2 to TRBJ1-1; tentative D call: TRBD1 (6 bases). Trimming cost V 2 bases and J 7 bases, with 14 bases left between them. CDR3 length: 14 residues. Germline-derived CDR1 and CDR2 are SGHAT and FQNNGV. The CDR3, as DNA: TGTGCCAGCAGCTTATACGGGGGGCGAATTGAAGCTTTCTTT. Translating it yields CASSLYGGRIEAFF.

The chain has TRBV10-1 and TRBJ2-7; D not resolved. Trimming removed 10 bases from V and 0 bases from J, with 7 bases in between. This CDR3 contains 11 residues. Per germline, CDR1 WNHNN and CDR2 SYGVQD (reference sequence). CDR3 DNA sequence: TGCGCCATCAGGCGCTCCTACGAGCAGTACTTC. Its protein product is CAIRRSYEQYF.